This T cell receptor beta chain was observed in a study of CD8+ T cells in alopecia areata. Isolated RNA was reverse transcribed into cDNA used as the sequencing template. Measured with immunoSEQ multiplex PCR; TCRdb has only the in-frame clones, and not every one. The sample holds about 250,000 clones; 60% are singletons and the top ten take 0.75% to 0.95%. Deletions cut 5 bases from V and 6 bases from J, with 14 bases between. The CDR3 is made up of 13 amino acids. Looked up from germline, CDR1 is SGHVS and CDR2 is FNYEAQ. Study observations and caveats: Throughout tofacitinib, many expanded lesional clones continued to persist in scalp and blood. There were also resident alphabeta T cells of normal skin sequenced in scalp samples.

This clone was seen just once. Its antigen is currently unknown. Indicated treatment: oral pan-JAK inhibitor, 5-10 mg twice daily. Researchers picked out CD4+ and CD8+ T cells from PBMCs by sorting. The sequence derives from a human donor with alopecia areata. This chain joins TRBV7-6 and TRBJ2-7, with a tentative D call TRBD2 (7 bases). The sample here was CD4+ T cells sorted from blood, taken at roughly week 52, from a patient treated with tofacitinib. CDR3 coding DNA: TGTGCCAGCAGCCCGCGCGGGGGCCCCGAGCAGTACTTC. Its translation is CASSPRGGPEQYF.